Below, 28 T cell receptor beta chains from the same sample are listed, as sequenced in a study of cytomegalovirus exposure and HLA in healthy donors. TCRdb's copy holds only in-frame clones and misses some; the assay was immunoSEQ multiplex PCR. The top ten clones hold around 4.5% of a sample with 90,000 to 150,000 clones, 88% of them seen once. Sequencing input: PBMCs. These receptors originate from a man younger than 30 in good health and CMV-seropositive.

The chain joins TRBV14 to TRBJ1-5; 8 nucleotides align to TRBD1. This CDR3 comprises 17 residues. Germline lookup yields CDR1 SGHDN and CDR2 FVKESK. V gave up 4 bases and J gave up 2 bases; unmatched junction bases: 10. CDR3 protein: CASSLRTGHPCNQPQHF. In DNA form, the CDR3 reads TGTGCCAGCAGCCTAAGGACAGGGCACCCTTGCAATCAGCCCCAGCATTTT.

The chain recombines TRBV7-2 with TRBJ2-7; D perhaps matches TRBD2 (7 bases). This CDR3 comprises 14 residues. The V end lost 3 bases, the J end lost 5 bases, and 14 bases lay between the germline ends. Germline CDR1 reads SGHTA; CDR2 reads FQGNSA. CDR3 region: CASSLGGAHNEQYF. The CDR3 DNA is TGTGCCAGCAGCTTGGGGGGGGCGCATAACGAGCAGTACTTC.

The chain is built from TRBV5-1 and TRBJ1-1; possible D gene TRBD1, 6 bases. Trimming removed 0 bases at V and 1 base at J, with 10 bases between. Germline CDR1 and CDR2: SGHRS and YFSETQ. The CDR3 has 15 amino acids. The CDR3 is CASSLVAGENTEAFF. As DNA, the CDR3 is TGCGCCAGCAGCTTGGTGGCAGGGGAGAACACTGAAGCTTTCTTT.

The rearrangement links TRBV19 to TRBJ1-2; a possible D gene is TRBD1 (5 bases). In germline, CDR1 is LNHDA, CDR2 SQIVND (reference sequence). CDR3 length: 14 amino acids. The ends were cut back, 1 base at V and 6 bases at J, with 12 bases in the middle. The CDR3: CASSIGTAGNGYTF. CDR3 bases: TGTGCCAGTAGTATAGGGACGGCAGGGAATGGCTACACCTTC.

This chain joins TRBV5-4 and TRBJ2-6; D is unresolved. Germline CDR1 SGHNT, CDR2 YYREEE (reference sequence). This CDR3 has 13 amino acids. Trimming cost V 6 bases and J 2 bases, with 6 bases left between them. Here the CDR3 reads CASKGAGANVLTF. In nucleotides, the CDR3 is TGTGCCAGCAAAGGAGCTGGGGCCAACGTCCTGACTTTC.

CDR3 in amino acids: CASSSVTGARSYGYTF. CDR3 sequence (DNA): TGTGCCAGCAGCTCAGTGACAGGGGCGCGGAGCTATGGCTACACCTTC. The chain couples TRBV7-2 to TRBJ1-2; 8 nucleotides match TRBD1. The CDR3 is made up of 16 amino acids. J gave up 4 bases and V 4 bases, and 11 bases lay outside the gene matches. CDR1 is SGHTA, CDR2 FQGNSA, per germline.

The chain couples TRBV6-1 to TRBJ1-1; 7 positions match TRBD1. The V and J ends lost 4 bases and 8 bases, in that order; junction bases with no gene match: 13. The germline CDR1 and CDR2 sequences are MNHNS and SASEGT. This CDR3 has 15 amino acids. CDR3 protein: CASSASRDRQNEAFF. The CDR3 region has the DNA TGTGCCAGCAGTGCCAGCCGGGACAGACAAAACGAAGCTTTCTTT.

The chain has TRBV19 and TRBJ2-5, with D perhaps matching TRBD2 (6 bases). The CDR3 has 13 residues. V gave up 2 bases and J gave up 5 bases, with 9 bases separating them. Germline V lookup: CDR1 LNHDA, CDR2 SQIVND (reference sequence). The CDR3 protein is CASSIRLAETQYF. In DNA form, the CDR3 reads TGTGCCAGTAGTATACGGCTAGCGGAGACCCAGTACTTC.

The V call is TRBV1, the J call TRBJ2-3; TRBD1 is taken as the D call from the table, unchecked against the DNA. TRBV1 is described as a pseudogene. This CDR3 is 9 amino acids long. The CDR3 here is CTVHYTQYF. Written as DNA, the CDR3 is TGCACCGTACATTATACGCAGTATTTT.

The chain combines TRBV6-1 with TRBJ1-3; D might be TRBD1 (5 bases). The CDR3 has 14 residues. With 3 bases removed from V and 2 bases from J, the gap between germline ends came to 8 bases. Germline CDR1 MNHNS, CDR2 SASEGT. In DNA form, the CDR3 reads TGTGCCAGCAGTGACGGAGGGGCTGGAAACACCATATATTTT. Translated, it gives CASSDGGAGNTIYF.

The V and J genes are TRBV4-1 and TRBJ1-2, with 8 positions matching TRBD1. Germline V gives CDR1 MGHRA, CDR2 YSYEKL. V lost 1 base, J lost 5 bases, and 0 bases stayed unmatched. The CDR3 spans 13 residues. CDR3 DNA: TGCGCCAGCAGCCAAGGGACAGGGTATGGCTACACCTTC. Encoded protein: CASSQGTGYGYTF.

This chain links TRBV9 with TRBJ1-2; D is possibly TRBD1 (5 bases). Germline V CDR1 and CDR2: SGDLS, YYNGEE. The V end was cut by 0 bases, the J end by 7 bases, with 7 bases between. This CDR3 region has 12 residues. CDR3 nucleotides: TGTGCCAGCAGCGTAGCTCAGGGTGGCTACACCTTC. This sequence encodes CASSVAQGGYTF.

This clone showed up just a few times. This chain links TRBV7-9 with TRBJ2-7; no reliable D call. The germline V gene has CDR1 SEHNR and CDR2 FQNEAQ (reference sequence). Trimming pared 2 bases from V and 3 bases from J, leaving 11 bases between. CDR3 size: 14 residues. The CDR3 DNA is TGTGCCAGCAGCTTAAGCAGGTGGGTCTACGAGCAGTACTTC. This translates into CASSLSRWVYEQYF.

The chain uses TRBV27 and TRBJ2-1, with 11 bases matching TRBD2. Germline assignment: CDR1 MNHEY and CDR2 SMNVEV (reference sequence). The ends lost 5 bases at V and 0 bases at J; junction bases unmatched: 12. The CDR3 runs 19 residues. The CDR3 reads CASSEGLAVSATSYNEQFF. The DNA of the CDR3 is TGTGCCAGCAGTGAGGGACTAGCGGTGTCTGCTACCTCCTACAATGAGCAGTTCTTC.

The count of this clone is one. The chain is built from TRBV5-1 and TRBJ1-1; no clear D gene. Per the germline V gene, CDR1 is SGHRS and CDR2 is YFSETQ. V lost 3 bases to trimming and J lost 1 base, with 13 bases between them. The CDR3 is made up of 15 amino acids. The CDR3: CASSSDTNPNTEAFF. The CDR3 DNA reads TGCGCCAGCAGCTCAGACACCAATCCGAACACTGAAGCTTTCTTT.

The chain employs TRBV28 and TRBJ1-6; tentative D call: TRBD1 (5 bases). Trimming took off 3 bases at V and 6 bases at J, with 21 bases between the two ends. From germline, CDR1 is MDHEN and CDR2 SYDVKM. This CDR3 is 18 amino acids long. The CDR3 DNA reads TGTGCCAGCAGTTTTACCGGGAGCGGGGGTCCGATTAATTCACCCCTCCACTTT. Protein product: CASSFTGSGGPINSPLHF.

V gene TRBV7-9 combines with J gene TRBJ2-7, with 7 bases lining up with TRBD2. In germline, CDR1 is SEHNR, CDR2 FQNEAQ (reference sequence). With 4 bases clipped from V and 3 bases from J, the junction kept 12 bases outside the gene matches. The CDR3 runs to 16 residues. Here the CDR3 reads CASSSVTGRSHYEQYF. The CDR3 DNA reads as TGTGCCAGCAGCTCCGTGACCGGGAGGTCCCACTACGAGCAGTACTTC.

The chain combines TRBV15 with TRBJ2-5, with 11 nucleotides matching TRBD2. Trimming cost V 0 bases and J 4 bases; bases outside gene matches: 4. CDR1 is LNHNV and CDR2 is YYDKDF in the germline V gene (reference sequence). The CDR3 has 16 amino acids. The CDR3 nucleotides read TGTGCCACCAGCAGAGATCGGCTAGCGGGGGGAGAGACCCAGTACTTC. It translates to CATSRDRLAGGETQYF.

This chain connects TRBV27 to TRBJ2-1; D not certain. Germline V gives CDR1 MNHEY, CDR2 SMNVEV (reference sequence). The CDR3 is made up of 14 amino acids. The ends were cut back, 8 bases at V and 0 bases at J, with 11 bases in the middle. The CDR3 sequence: CASRLPSSYNEQFF. CDR3 nucleotides: TGTGCCAGCCGCCTCCCGAGCTCCTACAATGAGCAGTTCTTC.

The CDR3 DNA sequence: TGTGCCACCAGGGGGGCTATATATAATTCACCCCTCCACTTT. Translation gives CATRGAIYNSPLHF. The V and J genes are TRBV15 and TRBJ1-6; weak D call: TRBD1 (6 bases). This CDR3 has 14 amino acids. The V and J ends lost 6 bases and 4 bases respectively, with 10 bases between them. Looked up from germline, CDR1 is LNHNV and CDR2 is YYDKDF (reference sequence).

This chain links TRBV15 with TRBJ1-2; TRBD1 might be the D (5 bases). V lost 5 bases and J lost 7, with 32 bases in between. This CDR3 has 19 amino acids. Per the germline V gene, CDR1 is LNHNV and CDR2 is YYDKDF (reference sequence). In nucleotides, the CDR3 is TGTGCCACCAGCCGAAAGCCGCCAGAGACAGATCTCGATCGAGTTGGCTACACCTTC. Protein: CATSRKPPETDLDRVGYTF.

This clone appeared a few times. The CDR3 DNA reads TGTGCCAGCAGCCGGGTCGGGGGTAGTGGAGAGCAGTACTTC. This translates into CASSRVGGSGEQYF. The rearrangement joins TRBV7-2 to TRBJ2-7; possible D gene TRBD2, 6 bases. The CDR3 extends over 14 amino acids. The V end lost 5 bases, the J end lost 7 bases, and 18 bases lay between the germline ends. The germline V gene has CDR1 SGHTA and CDR2 FQGNSA. The variable domain in full, completed from reference TRBV7-2 and TRBJ2-7, reads GAGVSQSPSNKVTEKGKDVELRCDPISGHTALYWYRQSLGQGLEFLIYFQGNSAPDKSGLPSDRFSAERTGGSVSTLTIQRTQQEDSAVYLCASSRVGGSGEQYFGPGTRLTVT.

This clone was recorded once. CDR3 bases: TGCGCCAGCAGCTCGAGCCCGGGTAATGAAAAACTGTTTTTT. The encoded protein is CASSSSPGNEKLFF. The rearrangement joins TRBV5-1 to TRBJ1-4, with no clear D. There are 14 residues in the CDR3. Trimming shortened V by 3 bases and J by 4 bases, and 10 bases separated the two germline ends. CDR1 SGHRS and CDR2 YFSETQ come from the germline V gene. The full variable domain, completed using reference TRBV5-1 and TRBJ1-4, is KAGVTQTPRYLIKTRGQQVTLSCSPISGHRSVSWYQQTPGQGLQFLFEYFSETQRNKGNFPGRFSGRQFSNSRSEMNVSTLELGDSALYLCASSSSPGNEKLFFGSGTQLSVL.

V and J are TRBV6-5 and TRBJ2-1; 9 positions match TRBD1. The germline gives CDR1 MNHEY, CDR2 SVGAGI. CDR3 length: 13 residues. V shed 8 bases, J shed 6 bases, and the junction held 5 bases outside the gene matches. In nucleotides, the CDR3 is TGTGCCAGCGGGGACAGGGATTTCAATGAGCAGTTCTTC. This sequence encodes CASGDRDFNEQFF.

CDR3 bases: TGTGCCAGCAGCTCCCGGGACAGGGTACACCCGGGGGGCGAGCAGTACTTC. Translation gives CASSSRDRVHPGGEQYF. The chain has TRBV13 and TRBJ2-7; TRBD1 aligns across 9 bases. V was pared by 4 bases and J by 6 bases, with 16 bases of the junction left unmatched. The CDR3 has 17 amino acids. CDR1 is PRHDT, CDR2 FYEKMQ, per germline (reference sequence).

This chain links TRBV10-3 with TRBJ1-2, with 8 positions matching TRBD1. CDR1 and CDR2 from the germline V gene are ENHRY and SYGVKD. The CDR3 has 15 amino acids. Unmatched junction bases numbered 13, after V lost 6 bases and J lost 7 bases. CDR3 residues: CAISRTDRVGGGYTF. CDR3 coding DNA: TGTGCCATCAGCCGGACGGACAGGGTTGGAGGTGGCTACACCTTC.

This clone has a handful of counts. The chain links TRBV7-8 to TRBJ1-6; no definite D call. The CDR3 is made up of 12 amino acids. Trimming shortened V by 6 bases and J by 7 bases, and 7 bases separated the two germline ends. Germline values: CDR1 SGHVS, CDR2 FQNEAQ. CDR3 DNA: TGTGCCAGCAGGGCAGGAAATTCACCCCTCCACTTT. This sequence encodes CASRAGNSPLHF. Looking up the rest from reference TRBV7-8 and TRBJ1-6 gives the full variable domain: GAGVSQSPRYKVAKRGQDVALRCDPISGHVSLFWYQQALGQGPEFLTYFQNEAQLDKSGLPSDRFFAERPEGSVSTLKIQRTQQEDSAVYLCASRAGNSPLHFGNGTRLTVT.

In regard to this clone: An end of the junction differs from the germline gene, which may be a read error. The chain uses TRBV7-7 and TRBJ1-5; no reliable D call. The CDR3 totals 14 residues. CDR1 and CDR2 (germline): SSHAT, FNYEAQ (reference sequence). The CDR3 bases are TGTGCTAGCAGCCCGGGGAGGCGCAATCAGCCCCAGCATTTT. Its translation is CASSPGRRNQPQHF.